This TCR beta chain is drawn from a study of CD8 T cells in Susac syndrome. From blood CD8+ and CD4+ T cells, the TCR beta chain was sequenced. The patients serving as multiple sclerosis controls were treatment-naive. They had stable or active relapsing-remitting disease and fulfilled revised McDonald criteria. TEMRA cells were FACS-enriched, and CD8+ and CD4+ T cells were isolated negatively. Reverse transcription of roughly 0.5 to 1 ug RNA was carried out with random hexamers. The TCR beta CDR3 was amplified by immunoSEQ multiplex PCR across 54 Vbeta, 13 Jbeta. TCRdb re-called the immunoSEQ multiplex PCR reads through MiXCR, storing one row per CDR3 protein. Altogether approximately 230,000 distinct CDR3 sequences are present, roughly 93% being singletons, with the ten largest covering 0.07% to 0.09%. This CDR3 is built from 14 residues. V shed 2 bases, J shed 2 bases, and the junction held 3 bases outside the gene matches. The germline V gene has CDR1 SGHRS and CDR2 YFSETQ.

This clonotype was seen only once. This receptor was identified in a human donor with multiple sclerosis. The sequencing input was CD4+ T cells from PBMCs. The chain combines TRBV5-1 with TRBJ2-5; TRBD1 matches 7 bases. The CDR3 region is CASSFGQAQETQYF. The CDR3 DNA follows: TGCGCCAGCAGCTTCGGACAGGCTCAAGAGACCCAGTACTTC.